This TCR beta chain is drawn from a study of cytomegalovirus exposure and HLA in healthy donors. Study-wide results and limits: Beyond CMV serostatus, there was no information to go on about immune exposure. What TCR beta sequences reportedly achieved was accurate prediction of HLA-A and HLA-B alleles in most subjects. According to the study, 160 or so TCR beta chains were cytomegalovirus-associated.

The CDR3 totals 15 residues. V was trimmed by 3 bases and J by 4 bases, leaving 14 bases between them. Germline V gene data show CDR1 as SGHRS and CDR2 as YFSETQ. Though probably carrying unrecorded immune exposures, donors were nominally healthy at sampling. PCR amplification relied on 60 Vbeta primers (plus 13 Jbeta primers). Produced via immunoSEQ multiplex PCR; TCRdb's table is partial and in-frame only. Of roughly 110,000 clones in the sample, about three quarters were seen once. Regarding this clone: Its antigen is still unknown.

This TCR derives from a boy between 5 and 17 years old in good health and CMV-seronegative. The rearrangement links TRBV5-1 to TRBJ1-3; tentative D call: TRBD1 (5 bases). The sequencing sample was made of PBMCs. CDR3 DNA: TGCGCCAGCAGCTACAGGTACTTTTCCGGAAACACCATATATTTT. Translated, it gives CASSYRYFSGNTIYF.